This TCR beta chain was obtained from a study of tumor-infiltrating lymphocytes in primary liver carcinoma. Out of unsorted whole blood came the blood RNA, and germline DNA was extracted as well. Before the operation took place, four milliliters of peripheral blood were collected. V was trimmed by 0 bases and J by 12 bases, leaving 17 bases between them. The CDR3 sequence is 14 residues long. CDR1 SGHAT and CDR2 FQNNGV come from the germline V gene. The investigators made TCR beta cDNA from approximately 0.5 ug total RNA, using a constant-region primer. ARM-PCR was slightly modified, and three nested multiplex PCR rounds with it gave rise to the TCR beta libraries. Two initial PCR rounds of about 11 cycles each paired TRBV1-TRBV30 forward primers with a C-beta reverse primer. TCRdb reprocessed the multiplex PCR reads with MiXCR, giving one entry per CDR3 protein. The table records about 180,000 distinct CDR3 sequences, 60% of them present only once.

The rearrangement uses TRBV11-2 and TRBJ1-1; D unclear. This clonotype was obtained from a man in his forties or fifties with primary liver carcinoma and hepatitis B virus infection. Sequencing was done on a sample of peripheral blood. The CDR3 here is CASSLDLLGEGTFF. The CDR3 nucleotides read TGTGCCAGCAGCTTAGATCTGCTCGGTGAAGGAACTTTCTTT.